These T cell receptor beta chains were read from a single sample in a study of regulatory T cells in long-lasting Graves disease. A single record per CDR3 protein comes from TCRdb applying MiXCR to the multiplex PCR reads. The table shows about 470,000 distinct CDR3 sequences, with just under 15% occurring only once. This sample also appeared in a second study, on T cells in Graves' hyperthyroidism and ophthalmopathy.

Sequenced here: peripheral blood mononuclear cells (PBMCs), sampled at new diagnosis, from a patient treated with antithyroid drugs. These receptors were collected from a woman aged 25 to 39 with Graves disease. Each CDR3 is given with its conserved first and last residue. D genes are given only for firm matches. The listing skips clone size in some rows; elsewhere it reads once, few, many or a size class.

many	NA	TRBJ2-2	TRBV3-1	TGTGCCAGCAGCTATCCCAAGCCCCCGGGACGCGGCACCGGGGAGCTGTTTTTT	CASSYPKPPGRGTGELFF
NA	TRBD2	TRBJ2-3	TRBV27	TGTGCCAGCAGTTTATCTAGCGGGAGTGCAGATACGCAGTATTTT	CASSLSSGSADTQYF
many	NA	TRBJ2-5	TRBV7-9	TGTGCCTGTGCACCCGGAGGGGTAGAGACCCAGTACTTC	CACAPGGVETQYF
many	TRBD2	TRBJ2-2	TRBV27	TGTGCCAGCAGCCCTACCGCTGCGGGAGTGGACACCGGGGAGCTGTTTTTT	CASSPTAAGVDTGELFF
few	NA	TRBJ2-4	TRBV12-3/TRBV12-4	TGTGCCAGCAGTTCGGCTGCCGGACTAGCCAAAAACATTCAGTACTTC	CASSSAAGLAKNIQYF
NA	NA	TRBJ2-2	TRBV7-2	TGTGCCAGCAGCTTAGGGCCAACGAACACCGGGGAGCTGTTTTTT	CASSLGPTNTGELFF
many	TRBD2	TRBJ2-1	TRBV29-1	TGCAGCGTTGATCGGCTAGCGGGTGGATATGAGCAGTTCTTC	CSVDRLAGGYEQFF
NA	NA	TRBJ1-5	TRBV12-5	TGTGCTAGTGGTTTGGCTGTAGGGGGAAAGGGGTATCAGCCCCAGCATTTT	CASGLAVGGKGYQPQHF
many	TRBD1	TRBJ1-1	TRBV5-1	TGCGCCAGCAGCTTCCAGGGGGAGGACACTGAAGCTTTCTTT	CASSFQGEDTEAFF
NA	NA	TRBJ2-2	TRBV30	TGTGCCTGGAGCGCACGGGGGACCGGGGAGCTGTTTTTT	CAWSARGTGELFF
NA	NA	TRBJ1-2	TRBV9	TGTGCCAGCAGCGTAGATGGGAGGGCTAACTATGGCTACACCTTC	CASSVDGRANYGYTF
many	NA	TRBJ1-5	TRBV24-1	TGTGCCACTTCAGTCCAGGGCAATCAGCCCCAGCATTTT	CATSVQGNQPQHF
many	TRBD2	TRBJ2-1	TRBV7-9	TGTGCCAGCAGCCGCGGGACTAGCGGCACCCACAATGAGCAGTTCTTC	CASSRGTSGTHNEQFF
medium-sized	TRBD1	TRBJ2-5	TRBV10-3	TGTGCCATCAGTGGACAGGGAGAAGAGACCCAGTACTTC	CAISGQGEETQYF
NA	NA	TRBJ1-2	TRBV9	TGTGCCAGCAACCCCGGACAGAACTATGGCTACACCTTC	CASNPGQNYGYTF
many	TRBD2	TRBJ2-5	TRBV11-2	TGTGCCAGCAGCTTAGGCGAACTAGCGGACCTCCAAGAGACCCAGTACTTC	CASSLGELADLQETQYF
few	TRBD1	TRBJ1-1	TRBV7-9	TGTGCCAGCAGCCCACAGACAGGGGCGAACACTGAAGCTTTCTTT	CASSPQTGANTEAFF
many	TRBD1	TRBJ2-7	TRBV27	TGTGCCAGCAGTTTATCTCGGACAGGGCCTTTCTACGAGCAGTACTTC	CASSLSRTGPFYEQYF
few	TRBD2	TRBJ2-7	TRBV3-1	TGTGCCAGCAGCCAAGATCATAGCGGGAGTGGCGAGCAGTACTTC	CASSQDHSGSGEQYF
many	TRBD2	TRBJ2-1	TRBV20-1	TGCAGTGCTAAAGTGGGACTAGCGGGAGCGGCTCCCTACAATGAGCAGTTCTTC	CSAKVGLAGAAPYNEQFF
many	TRBD1	TRBJ1-5	TRBV15	TGTGCCACCAGCGGCCGGGACAGGGGATATCAGCCCCAGCATTTT	CATSGRDRGYQPQHF
many	NA	TRBJ1-5	TRBV12-3/TRBV12-4	TGTGCCAGCAGTTCGTCTCAGCCCCAGCATTTT	CASSSSQPQHF
many	TRBD1	TRBJ1-2	TRBV5-1	TGCGCCAGCAGCCAGTACCGGGACAGCGGAAACTATGGCTACACCTTC	CASSQYRDSGNYGYTF
few	NA	TRBJ1-1	TRBV20-1	TGCAGTGCAAGCGGGGGGAGCACTGAAGCTTTCTTT	CSASGGSTEAFF
many	NA	TRBJ1-1	TRBV7-6	TGTGCCAGCAGCCCCAAGGCAAGCGAAGCTTTCTTT	CASSPKASEAFF
many	TRBD2	TRBJ2-7	TRBV30	TGTGCCTGGAGTCCCCATAGCGGGTACGAGCAGTACTTC	CAWSPHSGYEQYF
few	NA	TRBJ2-3	TRBV28	TGTGCCAGCAGCCAACAAAAAGGGACCTCGGGGGCGCAGTATTTT	CASSQQKGTSGAQYF
few	TRBD1	TRBJ1-5	TRBV18	TGTGCCAGCTCACCGGGGACAGGGGGCTGGAGCAATCAGCCCCAGCATTTT	CASSPGTGGWSNQPQHF
NA	NA	TRBJ2-1	TRBV20-1	TGCAGTGTCGCCTGGCGGGACTATGAGCAGTTCTTC	CSVAWRDYEQFF
NA	TRBD1	TRBJ2-1	TRBV25-1	TGTGCCAGCAGTGAATCCGACAGGGAGTTCAATGAGCAGTTCTTC	CASSESDREFNEQFF
many	NA	TRBJ2-1	TRBV28	TGTGCCAGCAACCTAAAACCCAGCTCCTACAATGAGCAGTTCTTC	CASNLKPSSYNEQFF
NA	NA	TRBJ1-1	TRBV7-2	TGTGCCAGCAGTCAATCGGCGGCGGCGAACACTGAAGCTTTCTTT	CASSQSAAANTEAFF
NA	TRBD2	TRBJ2-1	TRBV4-1	TGCGCCAGCACCCAAACAGGTTGGGGGGGGCAGTTCTTC	CASTQTGWGGQFF
many	TRBD2	TRBJ2-7	TRBV6-5	TGTGCCAGCAGTTATGGGGGACTAGCGGGAGTGAGGATTCGCGAGCAGTACTTC	CASSYGGLAGVRIREQYF
few	NA	TRBJ2-1	TRBV3-1	TGTGCCAGCCAGAGGTCCCATGAGCAGTTCTTC	CASQRSHEQFF
many	NA	TRBJ2-3	TRBV4-1	TGCGCCAGCAGCCGGGGGCCAGATACGCAGTATTTT	CASSRGPDTQYF
few	TRBD2	TRBJ2-3	TRBV20-1	TGCAGTGCCACACTAGCGGGGGCCCCCATTGGCACGCAGTATTTT	CSATLAGAPIGTQYF
NA	NA	TRBJ2-6	TRBV29-1	TGCAGCGTTGCGGGGACATACCTCTCTGGGGCCAACGTCCTGACTTTC	CSVAGTYLSGANVLTF
NA	NA	TRBJ1-4	TRBV12-3/TRBV12-4	TGTGCCAGCAGTTTATTGGGCGTTAATAATGAAAAACTGTTTTTT	CASSLLGVNNEKLFF
many	TRBD2	TRBJ2-1	TRBV24-1	TGTGCCACACGAGCGGGAGGCCCCCTGAATGAGCAGTTCTTC	CATRAGGPLNEQFF
many	NA	TRBJ2-7	TRBV28	TGTGCCAGCAGTTTCGGACCACCCGCCTACGAGCAGTACTTC	CASSFGPPAYEQYF
NA	NA	TRBJ2-1	TRBV5-1	TGCGCCAGCAGCCCAAGCTGGATCTCAGTCAATGAGCAGTTCTTC	CASSPSWISVNEQFF
many	TRBD2	TRBJ2-1	TRBV27	TGTGCCAGCAGCCCCTCAAGCGGATTAGCGGGAGGGTCCTACAATGAGCAGTTCTTC	CASSPSSGLAGGSYNEQFF
NA	NA	TRBJ1-1	TRBV12-3/TRBV12-4	TGTGCCAGCAATATAAGGGCGGGACACCATGAAGCTTTCTTT	CASNIRAGHHEAFF
NA	TRBD2	TRBJ2-1	TRBV6-1	TGTGCCAGCAGTCTCTCACTAGCGGGAATGGTGAATGAGCAGTTCTTC	CASSLSLAGMVNEQFF
many	NA	TRBJ2-3	TRBV29-1	TGCAGCGCCAACCAGGCTGCCAAGGGCGGCACAGATACGCAGTATTTT	CSANQAAKGGTDTQYF
few	TRBD2	TRBJ2-1	TRBV24-1	TGTGCCACCAGTGATTCCGGACTAGCGGGAGGTTTCCATGAGCAGTTCTTC	CATSDSGLAGGFHEQFF
few	TRBD1	TRBJ2-2	TRBV7-9	TGTGCCAGCAGCTTAGCAACAGGGGGCTCGGGCACCGGGGAGCTGTTTTTT	CASSLATGGSGTGELFF
many	TRBD1	TRBJ2-2	TRBV5-4	TGTGCCAGCAGGCCTGAAACAGGGGGAATCGGGGAGCTGTTTTTT	CASRPETGGIGELFF
NA	TRBD2	TRBJ2-3	TRBV13	TGTGCCAGCAGCTTAGCGGATGGGACTAGCGGCACAGATACGCAGTATTTT	CASSLADGTSGTDTQYF
few	TRBD2	TRBJ2-3	TRBV7-2	TGTGCCAGCAGCTTACTAGCGGGACCGGTCACAGATACGCAGTATTTT	CASSLLAGPVTDTQYF
NA	NA	TRBJ1-1	TRBV6-5	TGTGCCTGCAGTTACAGACAGGAGAGGAACACTGAAGCTTTCTTT	CACSYRQERNTEAFF
many	NA	TRBJ1-4	TRBV12-3/TRBV12-4	TGTGCCAGGGAGGAATATGAAAAACTGTTTTTT	CAREEYEKLFF
many	TRBD1	TRBJ2-7	TRBV10-3	TGTGCCATCAGTAAGGGACAGGGGAATTCCTACGAGCAGTACTTC	CAISKGQGNSYEQYF
many	NA	TRBJ2-3	TRBV20-1	TGCAGTGCTAGGACGGGAGCCAGCACAGATACGCAGTATTTT	CSARTGASTDTQYF